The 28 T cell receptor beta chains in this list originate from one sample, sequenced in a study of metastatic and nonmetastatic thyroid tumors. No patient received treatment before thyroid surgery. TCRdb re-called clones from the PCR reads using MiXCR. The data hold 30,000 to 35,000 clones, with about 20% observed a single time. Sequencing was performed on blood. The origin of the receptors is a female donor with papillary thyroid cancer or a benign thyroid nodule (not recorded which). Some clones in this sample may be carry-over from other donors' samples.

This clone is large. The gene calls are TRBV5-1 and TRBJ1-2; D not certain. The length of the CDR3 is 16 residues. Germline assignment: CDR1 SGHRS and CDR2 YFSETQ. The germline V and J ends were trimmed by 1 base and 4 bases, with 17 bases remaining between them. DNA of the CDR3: TGCGCCAGCAGCTTGTTCCAGGCAACAAATTTCTATGGCTACACCTTC. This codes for CASSLFQATNFYGYTF. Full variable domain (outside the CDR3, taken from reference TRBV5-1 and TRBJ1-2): KAGVTQTPRYLIKTRGQQVTLSCSPISGHRSVSWYQQTPGQGLQFLFEYFSETQRNKGNFPGRFSGRQFSNSRSEMNVSTLELGDSALYLCASSLFQATNFYGYTFGSGTRLTVV.

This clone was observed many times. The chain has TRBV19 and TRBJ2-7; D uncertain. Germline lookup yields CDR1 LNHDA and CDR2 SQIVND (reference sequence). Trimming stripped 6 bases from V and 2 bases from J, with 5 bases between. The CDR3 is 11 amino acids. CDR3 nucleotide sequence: TGTGCCAGTAGCAACACCTACGAGCAGTACTTC. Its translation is CASSNTYEQYF.

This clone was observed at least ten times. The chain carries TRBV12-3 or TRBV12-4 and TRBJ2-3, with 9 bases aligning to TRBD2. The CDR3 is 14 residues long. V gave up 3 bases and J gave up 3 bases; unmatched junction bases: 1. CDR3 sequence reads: CASSFSGGTDTQYF. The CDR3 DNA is TGTGCCAGCAGTTTTAGCGGGGGTACAGATACGCAGTATTTT.

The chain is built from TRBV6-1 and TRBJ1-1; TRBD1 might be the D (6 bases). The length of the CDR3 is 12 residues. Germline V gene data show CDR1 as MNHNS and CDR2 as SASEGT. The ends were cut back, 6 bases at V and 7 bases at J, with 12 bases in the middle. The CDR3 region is CASSGQGIEAFF. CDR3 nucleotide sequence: TGTGCCAGCAGCGGGCAGGGGATTGAAGCTTTCTTT.

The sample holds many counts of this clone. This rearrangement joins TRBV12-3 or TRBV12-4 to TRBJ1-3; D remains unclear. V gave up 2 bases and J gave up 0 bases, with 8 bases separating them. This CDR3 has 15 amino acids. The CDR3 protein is CASSLQTLSGNTIYF. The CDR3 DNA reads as TGTGCCAGCAGTTTACAGACCCTCTCTGGAAACACCATATATTTT.

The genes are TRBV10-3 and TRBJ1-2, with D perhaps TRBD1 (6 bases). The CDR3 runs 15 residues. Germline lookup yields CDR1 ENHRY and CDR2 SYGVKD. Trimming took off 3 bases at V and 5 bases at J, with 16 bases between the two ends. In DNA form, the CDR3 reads TGTGCCATCAGTGACTCGGGACATCAGTTTTATGGCTACACCTTC. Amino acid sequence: CAISDSGHQFYGYTF.

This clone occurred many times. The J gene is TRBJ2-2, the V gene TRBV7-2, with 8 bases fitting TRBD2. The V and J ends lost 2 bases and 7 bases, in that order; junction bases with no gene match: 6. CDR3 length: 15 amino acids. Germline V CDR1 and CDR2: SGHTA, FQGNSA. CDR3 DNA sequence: TGTGCCAGCAGCTTAAGCCCGGGGGGGCACGGGGAGCTGTTTTTT. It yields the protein CASSLSPGGHGELFF.

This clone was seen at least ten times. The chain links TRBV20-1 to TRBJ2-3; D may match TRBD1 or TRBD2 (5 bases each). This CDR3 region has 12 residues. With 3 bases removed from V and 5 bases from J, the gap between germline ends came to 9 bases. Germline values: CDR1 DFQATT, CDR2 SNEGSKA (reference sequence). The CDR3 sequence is CSASRGEDTQYF. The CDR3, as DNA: TGCAGTGCTAGTCGAGGGGAAGATACGCAGTATTTT.

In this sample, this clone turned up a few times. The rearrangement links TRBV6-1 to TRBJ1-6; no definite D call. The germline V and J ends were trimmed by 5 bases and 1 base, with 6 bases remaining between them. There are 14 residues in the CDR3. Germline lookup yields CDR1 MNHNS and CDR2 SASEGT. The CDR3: CASSRRSYNSPLHF. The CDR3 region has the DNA TGTGCCAGCAGTCGTAGATCCTATAATTCACCCCTCCACTTT.

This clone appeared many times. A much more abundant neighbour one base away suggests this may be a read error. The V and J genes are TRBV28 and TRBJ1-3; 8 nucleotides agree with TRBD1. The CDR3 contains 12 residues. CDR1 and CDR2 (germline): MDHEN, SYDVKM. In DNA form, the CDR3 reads TGTGCCAGCACCGACAGGGGAAGCACCATATATTTT. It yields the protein CASTDRGSTIYF.

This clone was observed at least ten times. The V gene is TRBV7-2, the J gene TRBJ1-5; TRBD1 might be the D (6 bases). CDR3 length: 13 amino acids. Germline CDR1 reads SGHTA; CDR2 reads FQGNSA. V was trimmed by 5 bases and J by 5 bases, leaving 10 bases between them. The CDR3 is CASSLQGHQPQHF. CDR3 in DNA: TGTGCCAGCAGCCTCCAGGGGCATCAGCCCCAGCATTTT.

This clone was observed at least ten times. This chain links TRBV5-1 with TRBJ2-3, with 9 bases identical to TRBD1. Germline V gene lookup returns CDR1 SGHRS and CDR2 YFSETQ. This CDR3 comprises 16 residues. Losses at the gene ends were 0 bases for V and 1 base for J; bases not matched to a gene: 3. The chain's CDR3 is CASSLGDRVGTDTQYF. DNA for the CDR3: TGCGCCAGCAGCTTGGGGGACAGGGTAGGCACAGATACGCAGTATTTT.

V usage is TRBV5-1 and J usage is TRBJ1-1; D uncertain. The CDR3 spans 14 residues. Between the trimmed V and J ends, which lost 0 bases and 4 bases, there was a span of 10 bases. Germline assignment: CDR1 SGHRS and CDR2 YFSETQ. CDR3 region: CASSLARSGTEAFF. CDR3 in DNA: TGCGCCAGCAGCTTGGCGAGGTCTGGCACTGAAGCTTTCTTT.

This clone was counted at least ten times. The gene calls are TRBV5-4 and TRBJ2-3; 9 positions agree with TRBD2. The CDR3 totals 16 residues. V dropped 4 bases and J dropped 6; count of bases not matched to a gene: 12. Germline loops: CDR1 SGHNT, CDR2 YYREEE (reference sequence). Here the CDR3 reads CASSAGRGGPTDTQYF. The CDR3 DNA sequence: TGTGCCAGCAGCGCGGGGCGGGGGGGTCCTACCGATACGCAGTATTTT.

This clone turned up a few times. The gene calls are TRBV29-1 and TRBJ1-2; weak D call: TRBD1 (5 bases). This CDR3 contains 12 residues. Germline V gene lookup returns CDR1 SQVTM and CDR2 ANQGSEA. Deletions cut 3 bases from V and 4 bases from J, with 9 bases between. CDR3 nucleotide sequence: TGCAGCGTTGAGGGGGACCCCTATGGCTACACCTTC. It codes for CSVEGDPYGYTF.

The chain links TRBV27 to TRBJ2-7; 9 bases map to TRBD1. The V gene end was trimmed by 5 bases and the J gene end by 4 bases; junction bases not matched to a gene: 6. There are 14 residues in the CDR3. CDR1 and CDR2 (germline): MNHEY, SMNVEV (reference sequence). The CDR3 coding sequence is TGTGCCAGCAGTCCGGGGACAGGGTGGTACGAGCAGTACTTC. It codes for CASSPGTGWYEQYF.

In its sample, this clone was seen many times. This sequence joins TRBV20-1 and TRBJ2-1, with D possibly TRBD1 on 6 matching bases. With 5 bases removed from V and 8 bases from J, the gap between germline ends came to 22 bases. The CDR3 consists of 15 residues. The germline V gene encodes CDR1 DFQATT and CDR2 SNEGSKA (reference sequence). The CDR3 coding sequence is TGCAGTGCTCCCGAACGGATACGACAGGTCCATGAGCAGTTCTTC. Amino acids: CSAPERIRQVHEQFF.

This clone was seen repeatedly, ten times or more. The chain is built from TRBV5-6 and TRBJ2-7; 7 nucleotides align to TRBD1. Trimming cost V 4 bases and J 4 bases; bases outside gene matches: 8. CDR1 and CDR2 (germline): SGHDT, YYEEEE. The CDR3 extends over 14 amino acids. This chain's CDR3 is CASSPRQGWYEQYF. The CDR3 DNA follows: TGTGCCAGCAGCCCCAGACAGGGCTGGTACGAGCAGTACTTC.

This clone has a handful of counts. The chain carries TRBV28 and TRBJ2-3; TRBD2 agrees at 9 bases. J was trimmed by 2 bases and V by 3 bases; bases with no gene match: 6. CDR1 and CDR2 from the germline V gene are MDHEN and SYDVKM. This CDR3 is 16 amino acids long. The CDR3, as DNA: TGTGCCAGCAGTTTTGGCGGGAGGGATCTCACAGATACGCAGTATTTT. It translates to CASSFGGRDLTDTQYF.

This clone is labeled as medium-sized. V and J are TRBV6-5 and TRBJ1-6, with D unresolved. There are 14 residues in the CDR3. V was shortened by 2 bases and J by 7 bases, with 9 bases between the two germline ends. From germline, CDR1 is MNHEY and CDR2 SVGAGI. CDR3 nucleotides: TGTGCCAGCAGTTACGAATGGACCAATTCACCCCTCCACTTT. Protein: CASSYEWTNSPLHF.

The DNA of the CDR3 is TGTGCCAGTAGTAAGCAGGAAGCCACCTACAATGAGCAGTTCTTC. Translation: CASSKQEATYNEQFF. The chain joins TRBV19 to TRBJ2-1; D unresolved. Germline CDR1 is LNHDA and CDR2 is SQIVND (reference sequence). This CDR3 comprises 15 residues. V was cut by 4 bases and J by 2 bases, with 12 bases left in between.

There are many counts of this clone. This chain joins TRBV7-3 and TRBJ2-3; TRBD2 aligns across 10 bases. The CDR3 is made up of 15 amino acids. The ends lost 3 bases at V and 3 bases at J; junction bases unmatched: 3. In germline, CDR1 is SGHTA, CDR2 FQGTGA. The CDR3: CASSFSSGGTDTQYF. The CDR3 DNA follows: TGTGCCAGCAGCTTCTCTAGCGGGGGTACAGATACGCAGTATTTT.

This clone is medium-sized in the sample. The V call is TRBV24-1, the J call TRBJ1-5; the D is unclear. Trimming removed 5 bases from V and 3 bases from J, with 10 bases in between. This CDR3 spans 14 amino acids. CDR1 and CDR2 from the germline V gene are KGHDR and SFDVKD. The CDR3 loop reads CATSAASDNQPQHF. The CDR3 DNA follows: TGTGCCACCAGTGCTGCCTCCGACAATCAGCCCCAGCATTTT.

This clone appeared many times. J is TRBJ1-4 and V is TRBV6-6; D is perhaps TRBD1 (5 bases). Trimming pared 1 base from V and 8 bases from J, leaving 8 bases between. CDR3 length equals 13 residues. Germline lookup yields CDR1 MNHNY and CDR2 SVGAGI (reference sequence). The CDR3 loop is CASSYLGEEKLFF. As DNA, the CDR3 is TGTGCCAGCAGTTACTTAGGGGAGGAAAAACTGTTTTTT.

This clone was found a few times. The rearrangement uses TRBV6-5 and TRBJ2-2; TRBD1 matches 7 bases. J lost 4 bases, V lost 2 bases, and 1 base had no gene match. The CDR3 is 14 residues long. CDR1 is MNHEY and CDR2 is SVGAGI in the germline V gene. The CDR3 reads CASSYRGRTGELFF. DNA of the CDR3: TGTGCCAGCAGTTACAGGGGGCGCACCGGGGAGCTGTTTTTT.

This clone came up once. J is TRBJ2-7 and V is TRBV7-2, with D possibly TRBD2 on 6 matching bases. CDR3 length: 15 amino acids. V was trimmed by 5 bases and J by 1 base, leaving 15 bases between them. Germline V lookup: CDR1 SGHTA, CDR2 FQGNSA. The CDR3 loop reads CASSEAGGKSYEQYF. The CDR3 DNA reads TGTGCCAGCAGCGAAGCGGGCGGGAAGTCCTACGAGCAGTACTTC.

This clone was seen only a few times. The CDR3 region has the DNA TGTGCCAGCAGTGAAAATCCACGGGAGACCCAGTACTTC. The encoded protein is CASSENPRETQYF. The rearrangement joins TRBV6-1 to TRBJ2-5; D not certain. The V end lost 2 bases, the J end lost 5 bases, and 9 bases lay between the germline ends. There are 13 residues in the CDR3. Germline assignment: CDR1 MNHNS and CDR2 SASEGT.

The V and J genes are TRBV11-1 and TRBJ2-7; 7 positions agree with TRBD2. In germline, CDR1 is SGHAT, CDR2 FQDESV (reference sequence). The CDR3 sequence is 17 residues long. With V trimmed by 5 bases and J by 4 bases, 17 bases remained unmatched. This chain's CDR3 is CASSRGREGWKGYEQYF. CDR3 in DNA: TGTGCCAGCAGCCGGGGTAGGGAGGGCTGGAAGGGGTACGAGCAGTACTTC.